This T cell receptor beta chain was obtained from a study of a mutant IDH1 vaccine in newly diagnosed glioma. In this sample, this clone turned up a few times. No antigen is known for it. This CDR3 contains 18 residues. Unmatched junction bases numbered 14, after V lost 2 bases and J lost 4 bases. Germline V gives CDR1 SGHRS, CDR2 YFSETQ. The time point was: week 5, during vaccination. Topical imiquimod accompanied each vaccine dose, which consisted of 300 ug of mutant IDH1 20-mer peptide. New WHO grade 3 or 4 IDH1-mutant, ATRX-lost astrocytomas were present in all donors. TCRdb's copy holds only in-frame clones and misses some; the assay was immunoSEQ multiplex PCR. The data contain 30,000 to 35,000 clones, around 60% of them seen just once; the ten biggest clones take up approximately 10%.

The specimen comprised PBMCs, sampled from a glioma patient whose treatment included an IDH1 peptide vaccine. The sequence derives from a young woman with glioma. The chain combines TRBV5-1 with TRBJ1-4; 7 bases are shared with TRBD1. CDR3 amino acids: CASSLRAQGLGSNEKLFF. The DNA for the CDR3 is TGCGCCAGCAGCTTACGGGCACAGGGGCTAGGGAGTAATGAAAAACTGTTTTTT.